The rows below give T cell receptor beta chains drawn from one sample of a study of naive and memory T cell subsets. Using its own MiXCR run on the UMI-ligation and nested PCR reads, TCRdb lists one record per CDR3 protein. Of 140,000 to 150,000 distinct CDR3 sequences in the sample, approximately 15% were seen once. The sequenced material came from naive CD4+ T cells from blood. Source of these receptors: a human donor in good health. Each CDR3 is given with its conserved first and last residue. A D gene is named only where the DNA matches it firmly. Only some rows state a clone size, as once, few, many or a class for expanded clones.

NA	NA	TRBJ2-1	TRBV10-3	TGTGCCATCACTGGAATCAGGGGGGTCTCCTACAATGAGCAGTTCTTC	CAITGIRGVSYNEQFF
NA	NA	TRBJ2-3	TRBV6-2/TRBV6-3	TGTGCCAGCAGTCTCCCCCCCCGGGGTGGAGTAGATACGCAGTATTTT	CASSLPPRGGVDTQYF
NA	TRBD2	TRBJ2-1	TRBV4-1	TGCGCCAGCAGCCGGACTAGCGGGACGAATTTCAATGAGCAGTTCTTC	CASSRTSGTNFNEQFF
few	TRBD2	TRBJ2-2	TRBV6-2/TRBV6-3	TGTGCCAGCAGTTACTCGAGCGGGAGGCGACGTAGCACCGGGGAGCTGTTTTTT	CASSYSSGRRRSTGELFF
NA	NA	TRBJ2-5	TRBV5-5	TGTGCCAGCAGCTTGGCCCCCCGGCAGGGGAGGGGAGAGACCCAGTACTTC	CASSLAPRQGRGETQYF
NA	NA	TRBJ2-2	TRBV24-1	TGTGCCACCGGACTCTCGAACACCGGGGAGCTGTTTTTT	CATGLSNTGELFF
NA	TRBD2	TRBJ2-5	TRBV20-1	TGCAGTGCCCCCCTAGCGGGACAACAAGAGACCCAGTACTTC	CSAPLAGQQETQYF
few	TRBD2	TRBJ2-5	TRBV29-1	TGCAGCGCCAAACTAGCGGGAGGGCCAGGAGAGACCCAGTACTTC	CSAKLAGGPGETQYF
few	TRBD1	TRBJ2-7	TRBV28	TGTGCCAGCAGTTTAATGGGGACAGGGGGCTCCTACGAGCAGTACTTC	CASSLMGTGGSYEQYF
few	TRBD2	TRBJ2-1	TRBV30	TGTGCCTGGACACCTGGGCTAGCGGGAGTCAATGAGCAGTTCTTC	CAWTPGLAGVNEQFF
NA	NA	TRBJ2-6	TRBV5-4	TGTGCCAGCAACTCTGGGGCCAACGTCCTGACTTTC	CASNSGANVLTF
few	TRBD1	TRBJ2-3	TRBV29-1	TGCAGCGTTGCTGGGGACAGGAGGAGAGATACGCAGTATTTT	CSVAGDRRRDTQYF
NA	NA	TRBJ2-3	TRBV15	TGTGCCACCGGCGGGACTGAAAGCGTAGATACGCAGTATTTT	CATGGTESVDTQYF
few	NA	TRBJ2-7	TRBV7-2	TGTGCCAGCAACCGAGGTGCCTACGAGCAGTACTTC	CASNRGAYEQYF
NA	NA	TRBJ2-5	TRBV25-1	TGTGCCAGCAGTGAATTTCGGATACAAGAGACCCAGTACTTC	CASSEFRIQETQYF
few	NA	TRBJ1-1	TRBV7-8	TGTGCCAGCAGCTTAGTTCGTAACACTGAAGCTTTCTTT	CASSLVRNTEAFF
few	TRBD2	TRBJ2-3	TRBV19	TGTGCCAGTAGTCCTCGGGCTCTCGGGACTAGCGGGAGACATACGCAGTATTTT	CASSPRALGTSGRHTQYF
NA	TRBD1	TRBJ2-1	TRBV5-1	TGCGCCAGCAGCCCGGGGACAGATGAGCAGTTCTTC	CASSPGTDEQFF
many	NA	TRBJ1-1	TRBV12-3/TRBV12-4	TGTGCCAGCAGTTTCGGGGCGGCGAACACTGAAGCTTTCTTT	CASSFGAANTEAFF
NA	NA	TRBJ1-6	TRBV7-8	TGTGCCAGCAGCTTGACAGTTAATTCACCCCTCCACTTT	CASSLTVNSPLHF
few	TRBD1	TRBJ2-1	TRBV24-1	TGTGCCACCAGTGATTGGAGGGGGGACAGGGTTTTAAATGAGCAGTTCTTC	CATSDWRGDRVLNEQFF
few	NA	TRBJ1-4	TRBV27	TGTGCCAGCAGTTTATTTGGGGGAATTAATGAAAAACTGTTTTTT	CASSLFGGINEKLFF
NA	NA	TRBJ2-2	TRBV4-1	TGCGCCAGCAGCAAACCTCCCGGATCGGGCACCGGGGAGCTGTTTTTT	CASSKPPGSGTGELFF
few	TRBD2	TRBJ2-1	TRBV20-1	TGCAGTGCGGATTCAAGCGGGAAATCCTACAATGAGCAGTTCTTC	CSADSSGKSYNEQFF
once	TRBD2	TRBJ2-1	TRBV11-2	TGTGCCAGCAGCCCTCCTGGACTAGTCTCCTACAATGAGCAGTTCTTT	CASSPPGLVSYNEQFF
few	TRBD2	TRBJ2-1	TRBV29-1	TGCAGTGCAACTAGCGACCCCTACAATGAGCAGTTCTTC	CSATSDPYNEQFF
NA	NA	TRBJ1-5	TRBV6-5	TGTGCCAGCAGTTACTCGCCCCGGGTTCAGCCCCAGCATTTT	CASSYSPRVQPQHF
few	TRBD2	TRBJ2-7	TRBV28	TGTGCCAGCAGTTCGCATACCGGGACTAGCGGTGCCTACGAGCAGTACTTC	CASSSHTGTSGAYEQYF
few	TRBD1	TRBJ1-4	TRBV4-2	TGTGCCAGCAGCCGCCGGGACAGGGGGCCACAGAATCCGGTTGAAAAACTGTTTTTT	CASSRRDRGPQNPVEKLFF